A single sample is the source of the 2 T cell receptor beta chains below, sequenced in a study of blood T cell repertoires in COVID-19. The table came from immunoSEQ multiplex PCR; TCRdb's copy has only in-frame clones and leaves some out. The data show more than 95,000 clones, 65% to 90% seen once. What was sequenced was peripheral blood. These receptors all come from an elderly man with active or convalescent COVID-19.

This clone was observed many times. This chain connects TRBV5-4 to TRBJ1-6; the D gene is possibly TRBD1 (5 bases). In germline, CDR1 is SGHNT, CDR2 YYREEE (reference sequence). This CDR3 has 14 amino acids. Trimming shortened V by 1 base and J by 7 bases, and 9 bases separated the two germline ends. Here the CDR3 reads CASSLRTPNSPLHF. The CDR3 DNA reads as TGTGCCAGCAGCTTGCGGACACCGAATTCACCCCTCCACTTT.

This clone came up a few times. The CDR3 DNA reads as TGTGCCAGCAGTTCCCCCCGGCAGGGAGGAAACTATGGCTACACCTTC. Translation gives CASSSPRQGGNYGYTF. The genes are TRBV27 and TRBJ1-2; weak D call: TRBD1 (5 bases). Trimming took 4 bases from V and 2 from J, leaving 17 bases between them. Germline-derived CDR1 and CDR2 are MNHEY and SMNVEV (reference sequence). The CDR3 extends over 16 amino acids.